The 30 T cell receptor beta chains below were found in one sample sequenced in a study of Ad26.COV2.S vaccination and SARS-CoV-2 variants. Treatment here: over 15 received Ad26.COV2.S at low or high dose, single or two shots; roughly five received placebo; per-sample allocation not given. Each sample was drawn 63 days after the first injection (of vaccine or placebo). Assay: immunoSEQ multiplex PCR; the TCRdb copy retains only in-frame clones and omits some. The data contain some 480,000 clones, roughly 89% of them seen just once; the ten biggest clones take up more than 10%. Sequenced material: peripheral blood, taken in a trial of Ad26.COV2.S vaccine versus placebo. The receptors were sampled from a person between 18 and 65 years old who received the Ad26.COV2.S COVID-19 vaccine or a placebo.

This sequence joins TRBV11-1 and TRBJ2-1, with 10 bases matching TRBD2. CDR3 length: 16 residues. Germline lookup yields CDR1 SGHAT and CDR2 FQDESV (reference sequence). The junction had 10 bases not matched to a gene; V was cut back by 7 bases and J by 4 bases. CDR3 protein: CASNLGGTSAYNEQFF. CDR3 DNA sequence: TGTGCCAGCAACCTCGGGGGGACTAGCGCATACAATGAGCAGTTCTTC.

The chain has TRBV19 and TRBJ1-5; D might be TRBD1 (6 bases). In germline, CDR1 is LNHDA, CDR2 SQIVND (reference sequence). The CDR3 is 16 residues long. Deletions cut 4 bases from V and 1 base from J, with 14 bases between. The CDR3 nucleotides read TGTGCCAGTAGTACAAGGGGGGGGATAAGCAATCAGCCCCAGCATTTT. Residues: CASSTRGGISNQPQHF.

The V and J genes are TRBV5-1 and TRBJ2-3; D is uncertain. The CDR3 is 18 residues long. The ends were cut back, 0 bases at V and 8 bases at J, with 25 bases in the middle. CDR1 is SGHRS, CDR2 YFSETQ, per germline. CDR3 loop: CASSLESGLLRVFATQYF. The CDR3, as DNA: TGCGCCAGCAGCTTGGAATCGGGTTTGCTTCGTGTGTTCGCTACGCAGTATTTT.

J is TRBJ2-6 and V is TRBV7-3; D might be TRBD2 (6 bases). The V gene lost 5 bases and the J gene lost 2 bases, with 19 bases spanning the gap. The CDR3 has 18 amino acids. From germline, CDR1 is SGHTA and CDR2 FQGTGA. DNA of the CDR3: TGTGCCAGCAGCAATGGGGGGACGTCCTTGACTGGGGCCAACGTCCTGACTTTC. Residues: CASSNGGTSLTGANVLTF.

The rearrangement links TRBV10-2 to TRBJ2-3; 7 bases agree with TRBD2. Germline V gives CDR1 WSHSY, CDR2 SAAADI. The CDR3 has 13 amino acids. V trimming: 6 bases; J trimming: 5 bases; junction bases outside the gene matches: 5. This CDR3 is CASSLIAGDTQYF. CDR3 sequence (DNA): TGCGCCAGCAGCCTGATAGCGGGAGATACGCAGTATTTT.

This chain uses TRBV19 with TRBJ1-2; no clear D. Germline V gives CDR1 LNHDA, CDR2 SQIVND (reference sequence). V lost 1 base to trimming and J lost 2 bases, with 5 bases between them. The CDR3 totals 13 residues. CDR3 sequence: CASSIARNYGYTF. The CDR3 nucleotides are TGTGCCAGTAGTATAGCCAGGAACTATGGCTACACCTTC.

CDR3 nucleotides: TGTGCCAGCAGGGTAGGGGGGGATTCACCCCTCCACTTT. Amino acid sequence: CASRVGGDSPLHF. This chain uses TRBV28 with TRBJ1-6; D is possibly TRBD1 (6 bases). With 6 bases removed from V and 8 bases from J, the gap between germline ends came to 11 bases. The CDR3 extends over 13 amino acids. Germline CDR1 MDHEN, CDR2 SYDVKM.

The rearrangement links TRBV30 to TRBJ1-1; 9 positions agree with TRBD1. The CDR3 has 13 residues. With V trimmed by 4 bases and J by 4 bases, 4 bases remained unmatched. CDR1 and CDR2 (germline): GTSNPN, SVGIG (reference sequence). The CDR3 here is CAWTRQGVTEAFF. CDR3 coding DNA: TGTGCCTGGACCCGACAGGGGGTCACTGAAGCTTTCTTT.

The chain joins TRBV29-1 to TRBJ2-5; D might be TRBD1 or TRBD2, each matching 5 bases. In germline, CDR1 is SQVTM, CDR2 ANQGSEA. V was pared by 4 bases and J by 4 bases, with 10 bases between. This CDR3 is 12 amino acids long. CDR3 residues: CSVVKGRETQYF. CDR3 DNA: TGCAGCGTTGTGAAGGGGAGAGAGACCCAGTACTTC.

The chain is built from TRBV7-3 and TRBJ2-1; 8 nucleotides line up with TRBD2. This CDR3 contains 16 residues. The germline V gene has CDR1 SGHTA and CDR2 FQGTGA. The V and J ends lost 4 bases and 4 bases, in that order; junction bases with no gene match: 9. In nucleotides, the CDR3 is TGTGCCAGCAGCTCCGCGGGTAGCGGGGAATACAATGAGCAGTTCTTC. Protein sequence: CASSSAGSGEYNEQFF.

The chain combines TRBV7-9 with TRBJ1-2; D call uncertain. V lost 1 base, J lost 0 bases, and 9 bases lay in between. The germline V gene has CDR1 SEHNR and CDR2 FQNEAQ (reference sequence). The CDR3 is made up of 15 amino acids. CDR3 bases: TGTGCCAGCAGCTTAGTAGCCTCTCCTAACTATGGCTACACCTTC. Encoded protein: CASSLVASPNYGYTF.

V gene TRBV19 combines with J gene TRBJ1-5; D perhaps matches TRBD1 (6 bases). V lost 6 bases to trimming and J lost 5 bases, with 11 bases between them. This CDR3 has 13 amino acids. CDR1 and CDR2 from the germline V gene are LNHDA and SQIVND (reference sequence). DNA of the CDR3: TGTGCCAGTAGAGACAGGTTGTATCAGCCCCAGCATTTT. It specifies CASRDRLYQPQHF.

The CDR3, as DNA: TGTGCCAGCAGCCGAGGACTAGCGGGAGGGTCCTACAATGAGCAGTTCTTC. This gives the protein CASSRGLAGGSYNEQFF. The rearrangement uses TRBV5-6 and TRBJ2-1, with 15 bases lining up with TRBD2. Germline CDR1 SGHDT, CDR2 YYEEEE. This CDR3 is built from 17 residues. J lost 1 base, V lost 4 bases, and 3 bases had no gene match.

This clone was detected once. The V and J genes are TRBV5-1 and TRBJ2-5; possibly TRBD2 for D (5 bases). This CDR3 has 13 amino acids. V was trimmed by 1 base and J by 4 bases, leaving 8 bases between them. The germline V gene has CDR1 SGHRS and CDR2 YFSETQ. The CDR3 loop is CASSLIRGETQYF. CDR3 in DNA: TGCGCCAGCAGCTTGATCCGGGGAGAGACCCAGTACTTC.

This clone appeared a single time. The gene calls are TRBV7-3 and TRBJ2-1, with 10 bases aligning to TRBD2. The CDR3 is 17 residues long. V shed 3 bases and J 7 bases; nucleotides not matched to a gene: 12. Looked up from germline, CDR1 is SGHTA and CDR2 is FQGTGA. CDR3 nucleotides: TGTGCCAGCAGCTTGAGAGAGACAAGCGGGAGGGCGAATGAGCAGTTCTTC. It translates to CASSLRETSGRANEQFF.

The chain uses TRBV6-5 and TRBJ2-1, with 7 bases fitting TRBD2. CDR1 and CDR2 (germline): MNHEY, SVGAGI. The CDR3 has 14 amino acids. The J segment lost 2 bases and the V segment lost 6 bases, leaving 4 bases of the junction unmatched. Written as DNA, the CDR3 is TGTGCCAGCAGGGAGCGGGGCACCTACAATGAGCAGTTCTTC. Amino acids: CASRERGTYNEQFF.

V usage is TRBV4-2 and J usage is TRBJ1-5, with 9 bases matching TRBD1. The J segment lost 5 bases and the V segment lost 5 bases, leaving 10 bases of the junction unmatched. CDR1 is LGHNA, CDR2 YNFKEQ, per germline. The CDR3 covers 16 residues. The CDR3 bases are TGTGCCAGCAGCAAGACCGGGACAGGGAAGGATCAGCCCCAGCATTTT. Its protein product is CASSKTGTGKDQPQHF.

This sequence joins TRBV9 and TRBJ2-3, with 11 positions matching TRBD2. This CDR3 comprises 14 residues. Germline trimming cut 6 bases from V and 4 bases from J; bases unmatched to any gene: 4. Germline assignment: CDR1 SGDLS and CDR2 YYNGEE. In DNA, the CDR3 is TGTGCCAGCAACCTAGCGGGAGGAGCAGATACGCAGTATTTT. The encoded protein is CASNLAGGADTQYF.

J is TRBJ2-7 and V is TRBV4-3; D is possibly TRBD2 (5 bases). V shed 4 bases and J shed 3 bases, with 10 bases lying between them. Per the germline V gene, CDR1 is LGHNA and CDR2 is YSLEER. CDR3 length: 13 amino acids. The CDR3 spells CASSPGAGYEQYF. The DNA of the CDR3 is TGCGCCAGCAGCCCAGGCGCGGGCTACGAGCAGTACTTC.

The rearrangement joins TRBV18 to TRBJ2-2; the D gene is possibly TRBD1 (5 bases). Germline CDR1 is KGHSH and CDR2 is LQKENI. The V and J ends lost 3 bases and 6 bases respectively, with 14 bases between them. This CDR3 region has 15 residues. Written as DNA, the CDR3 is TGTGCCAGCTCACCTCCTCAGGGTTACCCCGGGGAGCTGTTTTTT. It translates to CASSPPQGYPGELFF.

The chain couples TRBV19 to TRBJ1-1; the D is unclear. Germline CDR1 is LNHDA and CDR2 is SQIVND (reference sequence). The CDR3 sequence is 14 residues long. Trimming left V 3 bases short and J 3 bases short, with 11 bases between. In nucleotides, the CDR3 is TGTGCCAGTAGTATCGTGGTCAGTTACACTGAAGCTTTCTTT. Amino acids: CASSIVVSYTEAFF.

Written as DNA, the CDR3 is TGTGCCAGTAGTGGGACCTGGATAAACAATGAGCAGTTCTTC. This gives the protein CASSGTWINNEQFF. The V gene is TRBV19, the J gene TRBJ2-1, with D perhaps TRBD1 or TRBD2 (5 bases each). V dropped 5 bases and J dropped 5 bases, with 13 bases sitting between them. CDR1 is LNHDA, CDR2 SQIVND, per germline (reference sequence). The CDR3 totals 14 residues.

This chain joins TRBV27 and TRBJ2-1, with 14 bases identical to TRBD2. The CDR3 contains 17 residues. V shed 5 bases and J 4 bases; nucleotides not matched to a gene: 7. In germline, CDR1 is MNHEY, CDR2 SMNVEV (reference sequence). The CDR3 nucleotides are TGTGCCAGCAGTCCAAGAGGGACTAGCGGGAGATACAATGAGCAGTTCTTC. Its protein is CASSPRGTSGRYNEQFF.

This clone turned up a few times. This chain connects TRBV29-1 to TRBJ2-1; the D is unclear. Trimming left V 4 bases short and J 7 bases short, with 8 bases between. In germline, CDR1 is SQVTM, CDR2 ANQGSEA. The CDR3 is 11 residues long. As DNA, the CDR3 is TGCAGCGTTGTATCGAGGAATGAGCAGTTCTTC. Translation: CSVVSRNEQFF.

This chain joins TRBV25-1 and TRBJ2-7; no reliable D call. Trimming left V 4 bases short and J 6 bases short, with 22 bases between. Per the germline V gene, CDR1 is MGHDK and CDR2 is SYGVNS. The CDR3 contains 16 residues. CDR3: CASSGSRVGSTVEQYF. DNA for the CDR3: TGTGCCAGCAGTGGTTCGCGTGTTGGCTCTACTGTCGAGCAGTACTTC.

V usage is TRBV6-2 or TRBV6-3 and J usage is TRBJ1-2; D possibly corresponds to TRBD1 (6 bases). Deletions cut 6 bases from V and 3 bases from J, with 20 bases between. The germline V gene encodes CDR1 MNHEY and CDR2 SVGEGT. This CDR3 contains 16 residues. The CDR3 region is CASSPLPGQYHYGYTF. The CDR3 DNA reads TGTGCCAGCAGCCCTTTACCGGGACAATATCACTATGGCTACACCTTC.

The chain couples TRBV7-2 to TRBJ1-5; D possibly corresponds to TRBD1 (6 bases). Germline values: CDR1 SGHTA, CDR2 FQGNSA. CDR3 length equals 15 residues. The V gene lost 1 base and the J gene lost 0 bases, with 7 bases spanning the gap. The chain's CDR3 is CASSLGQASNQPQHF. The CDR3 coding sequence is TGTGCCAGCAGCTTAGGACAGGCTAGCAATCAGCCCCAGCATTTT.

V and J are TRBV7-8 and TRBJ2-3, with D perhaps TRBD1 (5 bases). V was clipped by 4 bases and J by 0 bases, with 23 bases between them. The CDR3 has 19 residues. Germline loops: CDR1 SGHVS, CDR2 FQNEAQ. The CDR3 region is CASSSQSIRTGYSTDTQYF. DNA of the CDR3: TGTGCCAGCAGCTCGCAATCAATAAGAACAGGATACAGCACAGATACGCAGTATTTT. The whole variable domain, remainder taken from reference TRBV7-8 and TRBJ2-3, is GAGVSQSPRYKVAKRGQDVALRCDPISGHVSLFWYQQALGQGPEFLTYFQNEAQLDKSGLPSDRFFAERPEGSVSTLKIQRTQQEDSAVYLCASSSQSIRTGYSTDTQYFGPGTRLTVL.

V usage is TRBV5-3 and J usage is TRBJ1-1, with 7 bases fitting TRBD1. TRBV5-3 is known as an ORF, though its function is uncertain. The CDR3 length is 17 residues. V dropped 0 bases and J dropped 0; count of bases not matched to a gene: 8. CDR3 sequence (DNA): TGTGCCAGAAGCTTGGAGGACGGGACAGTACTGAACACTGAAGCTTTCTTT. This gives the protein CARSLEDGTVLNTEAFF.

V is TRBV6-6 and J is TRBJ2-7; 7 bases are a match to TRBD2. With V trimmed by 4 bases and J by 1 base, 7 bases remained unmatched. CDR3 length: 15 amino acids. The germline V gene has CDR1 MNHNY and CDR2 SVGAGI (reference sequence). For the CDR3, the DNA is TGTGCCAGCAGTTCCGGCGGGAGAGGGTCCTACGAGCAGTACTTC. Translation: CASSSGGRGSYEQYF.